This TCR beta chain emerged from a study of blood T cell repertoires in COVID-19. At the level of the study: Both acute and convalescent COVID-19 samples were obtained from the United States, Italy and Spain.

Assay: immunoSEQ multiplex PCR; the TCRdb copy retains only in-frame clones and omits some. Among 150,000 or so clones listed, 80% to 90% were seen once. In its sample, this clone was seen a few times. This CDR3 is built from 13 residues. CDR1 and CDR2 from the germline V gene are SQVTM and ANQGSEA. Losses at the gene ends were 3 bases for V and 9 bases for J; bases not matched to a gene: 7. This TCR was sampled from a woman in her forties or fifties with acute or convalescent COVID-19. Sequences were obtained from peripheral blood. The rearrangement uses TRBV29-1 and TRBJ2-1; 8 nucleotides align to TRBD2. The CDR3 DNA is TGCAGCGTTGACAATAGCGGGAAAGTTGAGCAGTTCTTC. Encoded protein: CSVDNSGKVEQFF.